Sequencing of this T cell receptor (beta chain) was carried out in a study of identical twins. Study-level results: Models underestimated how often monozygotic twins shared out-of-frame TCR alpha. Sequences that were out-of-frame, alpha and twin-shared displayed an excess of low generation probability.

TCRdb re-called the 5' RACE reads with MiXCR, one entry per CDR3 protein. The sample includes some 1,600,000 distinct CDR3 sequences, 25% to 35% of them seen just once. This clonotype was observed a few times. Its matching antigen is unknown. This sequence originates from a newborn girl in good health. Sequenced sample: cord blood.

CDR3 DNA: TGTGCCAGCAGTTACTCCCAGGGTGGGGCCAACGTCCTGACTTTC. It translates to CASSYSQGGANVLTF. The chain recombines TRBV6-6 with TRBJ2-6, with a possible D match to TRBD1 (5 bases). Trimming took 0 bases from V and 3 from J, leaving 6 bases between them. Germline V gives CDR1 MNHNY, CDR2 SVGAGI (reference sequence). This CDR3 is 15 amino acids long.